The entry below describes one T cell receptor (beta chain). Measured with immunoSEQ multiplex PCR; TCRdb has only the in-frame clones, and not every one. The sample lists about 94,000 clones, just under 95% occurring once. The data are from a study of T cell changes during pregnancy in multiple sclerosis. V shed 0 bases and J 5 bases; nucleotides not matched to a gene: 7. The germline CDR1 and CDR2 sequences are LGHNA and YSLEER. The CDR3 runs to 17 residues. V gene TRBV4-3 combines with J gene TRBJ1-4; 9 bases are a match to TRBD1. The sequence came from a female donor with multiple sclerosis, enrolled in a pregnancy study. The specimen comprised peripheral blood, sampled in the third trimester of pregnancy. The CDR3 loop is CASSQDRRQGGNEKLFF. The CDR3 DNA reads TGCGCCAGCAGCCAAGACAGGCGACAGGGGGGGAATGAAAAACTGTTTTTT.